The 8 T cell receptor beta chains given below trace back to one sample, sequenced in a study of identifying expanded T cells in peripheral blood. Profiling relied on immunoSEQ multiplex PCR, and the TCRdb table lists in-frame clones only, not all of them. The sample comprises 90,000 to 110,000 clones, approximately 90% of which are singletons, and just under 8.5% rests with the top ten. Sequencing was done on a sample of blood. These receptor sequences come from a person between 18 and 70 years old in good health.

The chain joins TRBV13 to TRBJ2-2; TRBD1 agrees at 7 bases. Germline CDR1 and CDR2: PRHDT and FYEKMQ (reference sequence). The length of the CDR3 is 17 residues. J gave up 0 bases and V 1 base, and 5 bases lay outside the gene matches. The CDR3 here is CASSLVYGTANTGELFF. The CDR3 DNA follows: TGTGCCAGCAGCTTAGTATATGGGACAGCGAACACCGGGGAGCTGTTTTTT.

The CDR3 loop is CASSVVGTGVYGYTF. For the CDR3, the DNA is TGTGCCAGCAGCGTAGTCGGGACAGGGGTTTATGGCTACACCTTC. The chain has TRBV9 and TRBJ1-2; 10 bases agree with TRBD1. Germline CDR1 SGDLS, CDR2 YYNGEE. The CDR3 length is 15 residues. V shed 0 bases and J 5 bases; nucleotides not matched to a gene: 4. The complete variable domain, with remaining parts taken from reference TRBV9 and TRBJ1-2, reads DSGVTQTPKHLITATGQRVTLRCSPRSGDLSVYWYQQSLDQGLQFLIQYYNGEERAKGNILERFSAQQFPDLHSELNLSSLELGDSALYFCASSVVGTGVYGYTFGSGTRLTVV.

The chain links TRBV4-2 to TRBJ1-2, with 8 positions matching TRBD1. In germline, CDR1 is LGHNA, CDR2 YNFKEQ. This CDR3 contains 15 residues. V dropped 4 bases and J dropped 4; count of bases not matched to a gene: 8. CDR3 sequence (DNA): TGTGCCAGCAGCCCACGGAACAGGGGGGGCTATGGCTACACCTTC. The encoded protein is CASSPRNRGGYGYTF.

The gene calls are TRBV7-6 and TRBJ2-2; D is unresolved. CDR1 and CDR2 from the germline V gene are SGHVS and FNYEAQ. CDR3 size: 14 residues. V lost 5 bases and J 1 base, leaving 8 bases between the germline ends. Here the CDR3 reads CASSPPLNTGELFF. The CDR3 nucleotides are TGTGCCAGCAGCCCGCCTTTGAACACCGGGGAGCTGTTTTTT.

The chain employs TRBV5-1 and TRBJ2-3; 7 nucleotides agree with TRBD2. The ends lost 2 bases at V and 3 bases at J; junction bases unmatched: 9. The CDR3 is 16 amino acids. Germline CDR1 reads SGHRS; CDR2 reads YFSETQ. The chain's CDR3 is CASSFPDGGSTDTQYF. CDR3 nucleotides: TGCGCCAGCAGCTTCCCTGACGGGGGGTCGACAGATACGCAGTATTTT.

The V and J genes are TRBV5-6 and TRBJ2-5; possibly TRBD1 for D (5 bases). Germline V gives CDR1 SGHDT, CDR2 YYEEEE. This CDR3 is 16 amino acids long. V was cut by 0 bases and J by 5 bases, with 17 bases left in between. The CDR3 DNA reads TGTGCCAGCAGCTTGGTGTCCTGGGGCGCGGACGAGACCCAGTACTTC. It codes for CASSLVSWGADETQYF.

The chain couples TRBV28 to TRBJ2-7; 10 bases align to TRBD1. There are 14 residues in the CDR3. Germline CDR1 is MDHEN and CDR2 is SYDVKM. V lost 6 bases, J lost 4 bases, and 6 bases stayed unmatched. CDR3 nucleotide sequence: TGTGCCAGCAGCGCCGGGACAGGGGAATACGAGCAGTACTTC. Translated, it gives CASSAGTGEYEQYF.

The chain has TRBV10-3 and TRBJ2-7; tentatively, D is TRBD2 (5 bases). The germline gives CDR1 ENHRY, CDR2 SYGVKD. This CDR3 is 16 amino acids long. V was trimmed by 6 bases and J by 0 bases, leaving 18 bases between them. CDR3 loop: CAISPNTGRDSYEQYF. The DNA of the CDR3 is TGTGCCATCAGCCCCAACACTGGACGGGACTCCTACGAGCAGTACTTC.